Below, one T cell receptor beta chain is given with its context. Its specificity is unknown. The junction does not match germline at one end; this may be a read error. Each CDR3 protein is one row after TCRdb ran MiXCR on the 5' RACE reads. Here the sample spans some 160,000 distinct CDR3 sequences, around a third being singletons. The data were taken from a study of T-cell memory formation after mild COVID-19. Study-level background: Clusters of TCRs were largely donor specific. The study's findings and limits: Day 15 to 85 contracting clones showed balanced CD4/CD8; later expanders leaned CD4+.

This sequence originates from an adult woman who had mild COVID-19 (a few samples of this study predate the infection). Cell type and time point are not known. Sequences were obtained from PBMCs or a T cell subset sorted from them (not recorded which).

The CDR3 DNA reads as TGCAGCGGTGAATCGCCGACCAATGAGCAGTTCTTC. As protein: CSGESPTNEQFF. The V gene is TRBV29-1, the J gene TRBJ2-1; D not resolved. The CDR3 has 12 residues. Germline lookup yields CDR1 SQVTM and CDR2 ANQGSEA.